This T cell receptor beta chain is drawn from a study of identical twins (dated by TCRdb to about 2016). Study-level background: To test whether fetal clonotypes persist, this study deep-sequenced TCR alpha and beta repertoires from monozygotic twins, from unrelated adults of various ages, and from cord blood. To rule out contamination, replicate twin experiments were performed at different times with different library preparation protocols.

This clonotype was observed at least ten times. What this receptor recognizes is not known. Base qualities are not provided; no much larger clone lies one nucleotide away. Based on the germline V gene, the CDR1 and CDR2 sequences are SGHRS and YFSETQ. Its CDR3 holds 14 amino acids, cysteine through phenylalanine. Just the 42-base CDR3 DNA is kept, in frame starting at base 1. V is clipped by 0 bases and J by 7 bases, and the sequence between their germline boundaries is 11 bases long. Study-level results and caveats: The excess sharing between twins in beta out-of-frame sequences was weaker because fewer shared sequences reduced the signal-to-noise ratio. Invariant T cells such as MAIT and iNKT could partly confound zero-insertion analyses, although diverse VJ usage argued against such confounding for most clonotypes. In monozygotic twins, out-of-frame TCR alpha sharing was systematically underestimated by recombination models, although the models agreed with sharing between unrelated individuals. Compared with coincidental sharing between unrelated individuals, out-of-frame TCR alpha sequences shared between twins showed an excess of sequences with low generation probability. Abundant cord blood beta clonotypes carried fewer insertions; young adult naive repertoires showed a weaker similar trend, while memory repertoires showed none. Conclusions relied on cross-sectional statistical analysis, since the same donors could not be followed over many years.

Receptor libraries were prepared by 5' RACE. For sequencing, an Illumina HiSeq 2000 was employed. A universal primer binding site was added through template switching, and the final cDNA carried a unique molecular identifier so that TCR cDNA molecules could be counted accurately. Specific primers in the conserved constant-segment region were used to synthesize first-strand cDNA for the TCR alpha and beta chains. To control for contamination, each cDNA library was double barcoded with a SMART-Mk sample barcode plus Illumina barcodes. Two successive PCR steps introduced TruSeq adapter sequences along with Illumina sample barcodes. Sequencing of the TCR alpha and beta cDNA libraries was done on the Illumina HiSeq platform using custom primers. The original methods were these. Raw reads were processed with MiGEC to extract unique molecular identifiers, and MiXCR was used to determine CDR3 positions. Recombination models were inferred per individual with the repgenHMM and IGoR tools using an EM algorithm. The tcR package in R was used for shared clonotype analysis, with sharing normalized by the product of cloneset sizes. To study raw recombination free of thymic and clonal selection effects, out-of-frame nonproductive sequences were analyzed. TCRdb reworked the public reads: Q25 trimming with fastp, MiXCR clone assembly, productive beta chains retained. Every distinct CDR3 protein forms one entry, paired with its most common genes and DNA. It is TCRdb's table, rather than the study itself, that gives the V and J calls and clone size. Across this sample there are about 890,000 distinct CDR3 sequences, with roughly an eighth seen only once. Jointly, the top ten make up around 1.5% of the sample.

Only healthy Caucasian donors were included. Three pairs of female monozygotic twins, all aged roughly 18 to 30 years, made up the twin cohort. RNA for TCR libraries was isolated from peripheral blood mononuclear cells. The sample was also linked to a second study, of yellow fever vaccine responses in identical twins. Looking at the second paper: The T cell response to vaccination in identical twins was reported by the authors to appear partly convergent and partly personalized. The study precisely tracked vaccine-responding T cell clones in identical twins.

Material: PBMCs. The sequence is built from TRBV5-1 and TRBJ2-1, with a weak D call of TRBD2 (5 bases match). The clonotype comes from a woman between 18 and 30 years old in good health. In nucleotides, the sequence is TGCGCCAGCAGCTTGGTGCCAGGAGGAAATGAGCAGTTCTTC. It specifies CASSLVPGGNEQFF.